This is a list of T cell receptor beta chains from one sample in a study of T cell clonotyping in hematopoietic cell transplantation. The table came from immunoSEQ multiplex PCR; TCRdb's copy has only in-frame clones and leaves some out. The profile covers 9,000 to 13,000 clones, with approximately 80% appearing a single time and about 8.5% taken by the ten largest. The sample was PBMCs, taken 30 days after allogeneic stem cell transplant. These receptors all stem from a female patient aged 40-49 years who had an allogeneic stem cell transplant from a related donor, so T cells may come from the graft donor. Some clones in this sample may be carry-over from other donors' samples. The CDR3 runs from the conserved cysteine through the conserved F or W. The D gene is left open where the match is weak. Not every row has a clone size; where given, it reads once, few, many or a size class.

cdr3_aa: CASKRTGVYEQYF
cdr3_nt: TGTGCCAGCAAGAGGACAGGAGTCTACGAGCAGTACTTC
d_call: TRBD1
clone_size: NA
j_call: TRBJ2-7
v_call: TRBV2

cdr3_aa: CASSERYRVGDSGANVLTF
cdr3_nt: TGCGCCAGCAGTGAGCGCTACAGGGTGGGAGACTCTGGGGCCAACGTCCTGACTTTC
d_call: NA
clone_size: once
j_call: TRBJ2-6
v_call: TRBV10-1

cdr3_aa: CASSQYDRTIQDDIYF
cdr3_nt: TGTGCCAGCAGCCAATACGACAGGACAATTCAAGACGACATATATTTT
d_call: NA
clone_size: NA
j_call: TRBJ1-3
v_call: TRBV7-2

cdr3_aa: CASSLRLRTSGSMEQFF
cdr3_nt: TGTGCCAGCAGCTTACGACTAAGGACTAGCGGGAGCATGGAGCAGTTCTTC
d_call: TRBD2
clone_size: once
j_call: TRBJ2-1
v_call: TRBV11-2

cdr3_aa: CASSVVGGETQYF
cdr3_nt: TGTGCCAGCAGCGTAGTAGGGGGAGAGACCCAGTACTTC
d_call: NA
clone_size: NA
j_call: TRBJ2-5
v_call: TRBV9

cdr3_aa: CAVNRDYEQYF
cdr3_nt: TGTGCCGTAAACAGGGACTACGAGCAGTACTTC
d_call: NA
clone_size: NA
j_call: TRBJ2-7
v_call: TRBV2

cdr3_aa: CASSQEQATSGRYEQYF
cdr3_nt: TGCGCCAGCAGCCAAGAACAGGCGACTAGCGGGAGATACGAGCAGTACTTC
d_call: TRBD2
clone_size: NA
j_call: TRBJ2-7
v_call: TRBV4-1

cdr3_aa: CASSYQETQYF
cdr3_nt: TGTGCCAGCAGTTACCAAGAGACCCAGTACTTC
d_call: NA
clone_size: NA
j_call: TRBJ2-5
v_call: TRBV6-6

cdr3_aa: CASSVASGSTDTQYF
cdr3_nt: TGTGCCAGCAGCGTAGCTAGCGGGAGCACAGATACGCAGTATTTT
d_call: TRBD2
clone_size: NA
j_call: TRBJ2-3
v_call: TRBV9

cdr3_aa: CASSQITGLHTEAFF
cdr3_nt: TGTGCCAGCAGCCAGATAACAGGGTTGCACACTGAAGCTTTCTTT
d_call: NA
clone_size: NA
j_call: TRBJ1-1
v_call: TRBV14

cdr3_aa: CASSNRQNSYNEQFF
cdr3_nt: TGTGCCAGCAGCAACCGACAAAACTCCTACAATGAGCAGTTCTTC
d_call: NA
clone_size: once
j_call: TRBJ2-1
v_call: TRBV11-3

cdr3_aa: CASSLRQGNNEQFF
cdr3_nt: TGTGCCAGCAGCTTAAGACAGGGAAACAATGAGCAGTTCTTC
d_call: TRBD1
clone_size: NA
j_call: TRBJ2-1
v_call: TRBV11-2

cdr3_aa: CASSASIGLYEQYF
cdr3_nt: TGTGCCAGTTCCGCTAGCATCGGCCTCTACGAGCAGTACTTC
d_call: NA
clone_size: NA
j_call: TRBJ2-7
v_call: TRBV19

cdr3_aa: CASSIDRDEQYF
cdr3_nt: TGTGCCAGTAGTATAGATCGAGATGAGCAGTACTTC
d_call: NA
clone_size: NA
j_call: TRBJ2-7
v_call: TRBV19

cdr3_aa: CASSLGLAGSYEQYF
cdr3_nt: TGTGCCAGTTCGTTAGGACTAGCGGGAAGCTACGAGCAGTACTTC
d_call: TRBD2
clone_size: NA
j_call: TRBJ2-7
v_call: TRBV19

cdr3_aa: CASSLGAAGATGELFF
cdr3_nt: TGCGCCAGCAGCCTTGGGGCAGCGGGAGCCACCGGGGAGCTGTTTTTT
d_call: TRBD2
clone_size: NA
j_call: TRBJ2-2
v_call: TRBV5-1

cdr3_aa: CASSYTGVTNTEAFF
cdr3_nt: TGTGCCAGCAGCTACACAGGGGTTACGAACACTGAAGCTTTCTTT
d_call: TRBD1
clone_size: NA
j_call: TRBJ1-1
v_call: TRBV11-3